Below, 31 T cell receptor beta chains from the same sample are listed, as sequenced in a study of regulatory and conventional T cells in breast cancer. One entry per CDR3 protein results from TCRdb running MiXCR on the PCR reads. The profile shows around 1,400 distinct CDR3 sequences, around 82% of them singletons. The sample was regulatory T cells from blood. The receptors come from a male donor in good health.

V is TRBV29-1 and J is TRBJ2-5; D is tentatively TRBD1 or TRBD2 (6 bases each). This CDR3 has 13 amino acids. From germline, CDR1 is SQVTM and CDR2 ANQGSEA. The V end was cut by 6 bases, the J end by 5 bases, with 16 bases between. The CDR3 loop is CSVGGTGRETQYF. CDR3 nucleotides: TGCAGCGTGGGCGGAACAGGGAGGGAGACCCAGTACTTC.

The chain links TRBV28 to TRBJ2-5; 7 nucleotides agree with TRBD1. CDR1 is MDHEN, CDR2 SYDVKM, per germline. The V segment lost 5 bases and the J segment 6 bases; nucleotides outside the gene matches: 6. The CDR3 is 13 amino acids. The CDR3 is CASSTGAGQTQYF. CDR3 DNA sequence: TGTGCCAGCAGTACAGGGGCCGGCCAGACCCAGTACTTC. The full variable domain, in which reference TRBV28 and TRBJ2-5 provide the parts outside the CDR3, is DVKVTQSSRYLVKRTGEKVFLECVQDMDHENMFWYRQDPGLGLRLIYFSYDVKMKEKGDIPEGYSVSREKKERFSLILESASTNQTSMYLCASSTGAGQTQYFGPGTRLLVL.

V usage is TRBV24-1 and J usage is TRBJ1-1; D gene ambiguous. CDR1 and CDR2 from the germline V gene are KGHDR and SFDVKD. V was pared by 3 bases and J by 4 bases, with 2 bases between. The CDR3 covers 11 residues. CDR3 sequence: CATSDRTEAFF. The CDR3 DNA sequence: TGTGCCACCAGTGATCGCACTGAAGCTTTCTTT.

This chain uses TRBV6-2 or TRBV6-3 with TRBJ1-5; D is perhaps TRBD1 (6 bases). Germline CDR1 is MNHEY and CDR2 is SVGEGT. Trimming stripped 2 bases from V and 6 bases from J, with 11 bases between. The CDR3 is 14 amino acids. In DNA form, the CDR3 reads TGTGCCAGCAGTTACCTACAGGGCCGTCAGCCCCAGCATTTT. Translated, it gives CASSYLQGRQPQHF.

V is TRBV20-1 and J is TRBJ2-7; 7 positions match TRBD2. The length of the CDR3 is 15 residues. V was pared by 5 bases and J by 2 bases, with 12 bases of the junction left unmatched. Germline V gene data show CDR1 as DFQATT and CDR2 as SNEGSKA (reference sequence). CDR3: CSADHRGGATYEQYF. In DNA form, the CDR3 reads TGCAGTGCTGACCACCGCGGGGGAGCGACCTACGAGCAGTACTTC.

This clonotype was recorded a few times. This chain joins TRBV20-1 and TRBJ1-5; D possibly corresponds to TRBD1 (6 bases). From germline, CDR1 is DFQATT and CDR2 SNEGSKA (reference sequence). V lost 2 bases to trimming and J lost 9 bases, with 14 bases between them. The CDR3 runs to 13 residues. The CDR3 reads CSARLDSPGPQHF. DNA of the CDR3: TGCAGTGCTAGACTGGACAGCCCGGGGCCCCAGCATTTT.

The chain uses TRBV4-1 and TRBJ2-7; 14 nucleotides agree with TRBD2. After removal of 4 bases from V and 7 bases from J, the junction contained 9 bases not matched to a gene. The length of the CDR3 is 16 residues. From germline, CDR1 is MGHRA and CDR2 YSYEKL. This CDR3 is CASSPTRTSGGQEQYF. The CDR3 DNA reads TGCGCCAGCAGCCCAACTAGGACTAGCGGGGGGCAGGAGCAGTACTTC.

V and J are TRBV23-1 and TRBJ1-6, with D maybe TRBD1 (6 bases). TRBV23-1 is identified as an open reading frame with a role that is uncertain. V was shortened by 4 bases and J by 3 bases, with 10 bases between the two germline ends. CDR3 length: 15 residues. The CDR3 nucleotides read TGCGCCAGCAGTCTAACGGACAGCTATAATTCACCCCTCCACTTT. This gives the protein CASSLTDSYNSPLHF.

The chain employs TRBV10-3 and TRBJ2-1, with 7 bases aligning to TRBD1. CDR3 length: 14 amino acids. Germline V CDR1 and CDR2: ENHRY, SYGVKD. V lost 6 bases to trimming and J lost 8 bases; unmatched junction nucleotides: 10. The CDR3 coding sequence is TGTGCCATCAGAGGACAGGTAGAGACGCATGAGCAGTTCTTC. Amino acid sequence: CAIRGQVETHEQFF.

This chain connects TRBV7-2 to TRBJ1-5; 9 bases are a match to TRBD1. This CDR3 spans 15 amino acids. The V segment lost 1 base and the J segment 5 bases; nucleotides outside the gene matches: 3. Germline CDR1 reads SGHTA; CDR2 reads FQGNSA. The CDR3 region is CASSLGGQGHQPQHF. The CDR3 DNA reads as TGTGCCAGCAGCTTAGGGGGACAGGGTCATCAGCCCCAGCATTTT.

The chain combines TRBV4-1 with TRBJ1-1; D gene uncertain. Deletions cut 1 base from V and 0 bases from J, with 12 bases between. This CDR3 has 16 residues. CDR1 is MGHRA and CDR2 is YSYEKL in the germline V gene. The CDR3 nucleotides are TGCGCCAGCAGCCAAGCCCAGGTGATATTGAACACTGAAGCTTTCTTT. Its translation: CASSQAQVILNTEAFF.

This chain joins TRBV2 and TRBJ1-3; the D gene is possibly TRBD1 (5 bases). The V end lost 3 bases, the J end lost 0 bases, and 12 bases lay between the germline ends. There are 16 residues in the CDR3. Per the germline V gene, CDR1 is SNHLY and CDR2 is FYNNEI. CDR3 in amino acids: CASSDADRISGNTIYF. The CDR3 DNA is TGTGCCAGCAGTGACGCCGACAGAATCTCTGGAAACACCATATATTTT.

The chain joins TRBV4-3 to TRBJ2-3; D may be TRBD2 (5 bases). Germline V CDR1 and CDR2: LGHNA, YSLEER. The CDR3 is made up of 13 amino acids. V was trimmed by 1 base and J by 7 bases, leaving 9 bases between them. In nucleotides, the CDR3 is TGCGCCAGCAGCCAAGTGGCGGGTAATACGCAGTATTTT. Its translation is CASSQVAGNTQYF.

The rearrangement uses TRBV7-2 and TRBJ2-5; possibly TRBD1 or TRBD2 for D (5 bases each). Germline values: CDR1 SGHTA, CDR2 FQGNSA. The CDR3 length is 15 residues. Between the trimmed V and J ends, which lost 3 bases and 7 bases, there was a span of 18 bases. CDR3 region: CASSLDGAPGWTQYF. The CDR3 bases are TGTGCCAGCAGCTTGGACGGGGCCCCAGGGTGGACCCAGTACTTC.

V is TRBV29-1 and J is TRBJ2-7; the D is unclear. CDR1 is SQVTM, CDR2 ANQGSEA, per germline. V was pared by 4 bases and J by 3 bases, with 10 bases between. The CDR3 length is 12 residues. In nucleotides, the CDR3 is TGCAGCGTTGTAGAAGTAGACTACGAGCAGTACTTC. It translates to CSVVEVDYEQYF.

V usage is TRBV4-2 and J usage is TRBJ1-1; 9 nucleotides line up with TRBD1. J lost 2 bases, V lost 6 bases, and 10 bases had no gene match. The germline V gene has CDR1 LGHNA and CDR2 YNFKEQ. There are 16 residues in the CDR3. DNA for the CDR3: TGTGCCAGCAGAGGAGGGACAGGGACGATAAACACTGAAGCTTTCTTT. It specifies CASRGGTGTINTEAFF.

The V call is TRBV7-9, the J call TRBJ2-3; 8 bases are shared with TRBD2. The germline CDR1 and CDR2 sequences are SEHNR and FQNEAQ (reference sequence). This CDR3 has 14 residues. V gave up 4 bases and J gave up 4 bases; unmatched junction bases: 4. CDR3 sequence reads: CASSSAGAADTQYF. The CDR3 bases are TGTGCCAGCAGCTCAGCGGGGGCGGCAGATACGCAGTATTTT.

This clonotype appeared a single time. The CDR3 region has the DNA TGTGCCAGCAGCGAAGATGGGACTCCTCTAAGGGAGCAGTTCTTC. Encoded protein: CASSEDGTPLREQFF. The chain is built from TRBV7-2 and TRBJ2-1, with D tentatively TRBD2 (6 bases). Trimming removed 5 bases at V and 10 bases at J, with 21 bases between. CDR1 is SGHTA and CDR2 is FQGNSA in the germline V gene. The CDR3 is 15 amino acids.

CDR3 sequence: CASSLEAAYYNEQFF. The CDR3 nucleotides read TGTGCCAGCAGCTTAGAGGCAGCCTACTACAATGAGCAGTTCTTC. The V gene is TRBV7-8, the J gene TRBJ2-1, with unresolved D. This CDR3 comprises 15 residues. V lost 1 base, J lost 3 bases, and 10 bases lay in between. Germline V lookup: CDR1 SGHVS, CDR2 FQNEAQ.

This clonotype was counted only a few times. V usage is TRBV20-1 and J usage is TRBJ2-7, with D uncertain. Germline CDR1 DFQATT, CDR2 SNEGSKA (reference sequence). The CDR3 runs 13 residues. Between the trimmed V and J ends, which lost 4 bases and 0 bases, there was a span of 10 bases. The CDR3 nucleotides are TGCAGTGCTAATCGGCTTAGCTCCTACGAGCAGTACTTC. Translating gives CSANRLSSYEQYF.

The chain employs TRBV5-1 and TRBJ2-3, with a weak D call TRBD2 (5 bases). CDR3 length: 12 residues. Germline V gives CDR1 SGHRS, CDR2 YFSETQ. The germline V and J ends were trimmed by 4 bases and 6 bases, with 9 bases remaining between them. CDR3 sequence (DNA): TGCGCCAGCAGCCTGTCGGGGGATACGCAGTATTTT. It codes for CASSLSGDTQYF.

Points on this clonotype: A read error may account for a junction end that differs from germline. The chain couples TRBV4-2 to TRBJ2-5; 8 bases align to TRBD2. Germline values: CDR1 LGHNA, CDR2 YNFKEQ. The CDR3 extends over 18 amino acids. CDR3: CVSSQGPGLVQREETQYF. The CDR3 nucleotides are TGTGTCAGCAGCCAAGGCCCGGGACTAGTCCAAAGAGAAGAGACCCAGTACTTC.

The chain employs TRBV19 and TRBJ2-7; no definite D call. V was clipped by 8 bases and J by 5 bases, with 19 bases between them. Germline V gene sequence: CDR1 LNHDA, CDR2 SQIVND (reference sequence). The CDR3 totals 14 residues. CDR3 sequence (DNA): TGTGCCAGTCCGCGAATGGGGTGGTGCCACGAGCAGTACTTC. Translating it yields CASPRMGWCHEQYF. Looking up the rest from reference TRBV19 and TRBJ2-7 gives the full variable domain: DGGITQSPKYLFRKEGQNVTLSCEQNLNHDAMYWYRQDPGQGLRLIYYSQIVNDFQKGDIAEGYSVSREKKESFPLTVTSAQKNPTAFYLCASPRMGWCHEQYFGPGTRLTVT.

This clonotype was recorded a few times. The chain uses TRBV19 and TRBJ2-6, with D possibly matching TRBD1 (5 bases). The CDR3 runs to 15 residues. V lost 6 bases and J lost 0, with 9 bases in between. Germline CDR1 reads LNHDA; CDR2 reads SQIVND (reference sequence). CDR3 sequence: CASRPTASGANVLTF. The CDR3, as DNA: TGTGCCAGTAGACCGACAGCCTCTGGGGCCAACGTCCTGACTTTC.

This chain uses TRBV6-6 with TRBJ1-1, with D tentatively TRBD1 (5 bases). Germline CDR1 is MNHNY and CDR2 is SVGAGI (reference sequence). Trimming cost V 5 bases and J 1 base, with 8 bases left between them. The CDR3 has 13 amino acids. The CDR3 is CASSTTGNTEAFF. The CDR3 DNA is TGTGCCAGCAGTACAACAGGGAACACTGAAGCTTTCTTT.

The chain has TRBV27 and TRBJ2-3; possibly TRBD2 for D (6 bases). The CDR3 spans 14 residues. The V gene's germline CDR1 is MNHEY and CDR2 SMNVEV (reference sequence). V was cut by 1 base and J by 4 bases, with 9 bases left in between. CDR3 nucleotide sequence: TGTGCCAGCAGTTTATTGGCTAGCGCAGATACGCAGTATTTT. Protein: CASSLLASADTQYF.

The V gene is TRBV20-1, the J gene TRBJ1-5; the D gene is possibly TRBD1 (5 bases). The CDR3 loop spans 13 amino acids. Germline V gene sequence: CDR1 DFQATT, CDR2 SNEGSKA (reference sequence). V gave up 5 bases and J gave up 2 bases, with 10 bases separating them. In DNA, the CDR3 is TGCAGTGCTGGGACTCCCGGCAATCAGCCCCAGCATTTT. Its protein product is CSAGTPGNQPQHF.

Only a few counts were recorded for this clonotype. The CDR3 is CSARTTNQPQHF. In nucleotides, the CDR3 is TGCAGTGCTAGAACGACTAATCAGCCCCAGCATTTT. The chain has TRBV20-1 and TRBJ1-5; no firm D call. This CDR3 has 12 residues. V lost 2 bases to trimming and J lost 4 bases, with 6 bases between them. Germline CDR1 and CDR2: DFQATT and SNEGSKA (reference sequence).

Of note for this clonotype: Mismatch with germline at one junction end may stem from a read error. This rearrangement joins TRBV12-3 or TRBV12-4 to TRBJ2-7, with D unclear. The CDR3 is 14 amino acids. The CDR3 spells CASSLAGKSYEQYF. The DNA for the CDR3 is TGTGCCAGCAGTTTAGCAGGGAAGTCCTATGAGCAGTACTTC.

About this clonotype: The junction and the germline gene differ at one end; a read error may be behind it. The chain recombines TRBV11-2 with TRBJ1-1; D unclear. The germline V gene has CDR1 SGHAT and CDR2 FQNNGV. This CDR3 has 15 amino acids. DNA of the CDR3: TGTGCCAACAGCTCGGGTCCCCAGCCCTATCTGGAAGCTTTCTTT. It translates to CANSSGPQPYLEAFF.

The V gene is TRBV5-1, the J gene TRBJ2-5; D is undetermined. Germline CDR1 and CDR2: SGHRS and YFSETQ. This CDR3 comprises 13 residues. Trimming cost V 3 bases and J 4 bases, with 10 bases left between them. This CDR3 reads CASSSWAGETQYF. In DNA, the CDR3 is TGCGCCAGCAGCTCGTGGGCAGGAGAGACCCAGTACTTC.